The 21 T cell receptor beta chains below all came from one sample that was sequenced in a study of blood T cell repertoires in COVID-19. Sequencing was performed with immunoSEQ multiplex PCR; in TCRdb, only in-frame clones are kept and a portion is missing. The data contain 230,000 or so clones, about 83% of them seen just once; the ten biggest clones take up approximately 8.6%. Sequenced sample: peripheral blood. The source of these receptors is a man aged 35-49 years with active or convalescent COVID-19.

The chain couples TRBV19 to TRBJ1-1; TRBD1 might be the D (6 bases). Germline values: CDR1 LNHDA, CDR2 SQIVND (reference sequence). The CDR3 runs to 12 residues. Trimming shortened V by 5 bases and J by 7 bases, and 11 bases separated the two germline ends. CDR3 in DNA: TGTGCCAGTAGTGCTCTAGGGGGTGAAGCTTTCTTT. Encoded protein: CASSALGGEAFF.

The rearrangement uses TRBV11-3 and TRBJ2-2; D remains ambiguous. CDR3 length: 14 amino acids. Germline loops: CDR1 SGHNT, CDR2 YENEEA. The V gene lost 5 bases and the J gene lost 0 bases, with 7 bases spanning the gap. CDR3 sequence (DNA): TGTGCCAGCAGCCCAGATCCGAACACCGGGGAGCTGTTTTTT. Translating gives CASSPDPNTGELFF.

This clone has more than one count but fewer than ten. The V gene is TRBV2, the J gene TRBJ1-6; 9 bases map to TRBD1. Germline V gene data show CDR1 as SNHLY and CDR2 as FYNNEI. J lost 7 bases, V lost 8 bases, and 9 bases had no gene match. This CDR3 region has 15 residues. This CDR3 is CASGLRQGGNSPLHF. In DNA form, the CDR3 reads TGTGCCAGCGGACTAAGACAGGGGGGAAATTCACCCCTCCACTTT.

The chain carries TRBV21-1 and TRBJ2-7; TRBD1 reflects the table's D call only, with no check against the DNA. TRBV21-1 is deemed a pseudogene. CDR3 size: 16 residues. CDR3 amino acids: CASSTTRDRDFYEQYF. CDR3 nucleotide sequence: TGTGCCAGCAGCACAACCCGGGACAGGGACTTCTACGAGCAGTACTTC.

The V and J genes are TRBV4-3 and TRBJ1-4, with TRBD1 matching 8 bases. The CDR3 extends over 15 amino acids. Germline V gene data show CDR1 as LGHNA and CDR2 as YSLEER. Trimming removed 0 bases from V and 7 bases from J; junction bases left unmatched: 4. The chain's CDR3 is CASSQEKQGAEKLFF. The CDR3 DNA follows: TGCGCCAGCAGCCAAGAAAAGCAGGGGGCTGAAAAACTGTTTTTT.

The rearrangement joins TRBV19 to TRBJ1-5; 7 bases match TRBD1. V trimming: 7 bases; J trimming: 4 bases; junction bases outside the gene matches: 13. This CDR3 contains 16 residues. The V gene's germline CDR1 is LNHDA and CDR2 SQIVND (reference sequence). CDR3 DNA: TGTGCCAGTACCGACCACTACGGGACAGAGAATCAGCCCCAGCATTTT. The encoded protein is CASTDHYGTENQPQHF.

V is TRBV9 and J is TRBJ1-3; D is ambiguous. V lost 0 bases to trimming and J lost 0 bases, with 10 bases between them. This CDR3 has 16 residues. CDR1 and CDR2 from the germline V gene are SGDLS and YYNGEE. In DNA form, the CDR3 reads TGTGCCAGCAGCGTAGGAGGGTACTCCTCTGGAAACACCATATATTTT. This codes for CASSVGGYSSGNTIYF.

J is TRBJ2-1 and V is TRBV7-9, with TRBD2 matching over 13 bases. The CDR3 is 14 amino acids. The junction had 0 bases not matched to a gene; V was cut back by 1 base and J by 9 bases. Looked up from germline, CDR1 is SEHNR and CDR2 is FQNEAQ (reference sequence). The CDR3 DNA reads TGTGCCAGCAGCTTAGGACTAGCGGGGGGTGAGCAGTTCTTC. It specifies CASSLGLAGGEQFF.

This clone has ten or more counts. This chain links TRBV19 with TRBJ2-1, with 7 bases aligning to TRBD2. With 4 bases clipped from V and 9 bases from J, the junction kept 6 bases outside the gene matches. CDR1 and CDR2 from the germline V gene are LNHDA and SQIVND (reference sequence). CDR3 length equals 13 residues. CDR3 sequence reads: CASSTYGGSEQFF. CDR3 DNA: TGTGCCAGTAGTACTTACGGGGGGAGTGAGCAGTTCTTC.

This chain uses TRBV9 with TRBJ1-2, with 9 nucleotides matching TRBD1. The junction had 8 bases not matched to a gene; V was cut back by 3 bases and J by 2 bases. This CDR3 comprises 16 residues. CDR1 SGDLS and CDR2 YYNGEE come from the germline V gene. Here the CDR3 reads CASSEMDGQGNYGYTF. The CDR3 DNA is TGTGCCAGCAGCGAGATGGATGGACAGGGGAACTATGGCTACACCTTC.

The chain is built from TRBV4-1 and TRBJ2-2, with a tentative D call TRBD2 (5 bases). The CDR3 covers 15 residues. Trimming pared 1 base from V and 5 bases from J, leaving 11 bases between. Germline V gene lookup returns CDR1 MGHRA and CDR2 YSYEKL. Here the CDR3 DNA reads TGCGCCAGCAGCCAAGGCCTTAGAGGGACCGGGGAGCTGTTTTTT. Translation: CASSQGLRGTGELFF.

This clone was counted once. The chain combines TRBV6-1 with TRBJ2-2; the D is unclear. With 3 bases removed from V and 2 bases from J, the gap between germline ends came to 7 bases. Germline V gene sequence: CDR1 MNHNS, CDR2 SASEGT. The CDR3 runs 14 residues. CDR3 sequence reads: CASSDQTNTGELFF. CDR3 in DNA: TGTGCCAGCAGTGACCAGACTAACACCGGGGAGCTGTTTTTT.

The V and J genes are TRBV25-1 and TRBJ2-2, with a tentative D call TRBD1 (6 bases). Germline V lookup: CDR1 MGHDK, CDR2 SYGVNS. Trimming stripped 5 bases from V and 2 bases from J, with 15 bases between. The CDR3 is made up of 16 amino acids. In DNA, the CDR3 is TGTGCCAGCAGTCTTACCGGGACACGCAACACCGGGGAGCTGTTTTTT. Amino acids: CASSLTGTRNTGELFF.

The J gene is TRBJ1-1, the V gene TRBV10-3, with D possibly TRBD1 on 5 matching bases. From germline, CDR1 is ENHRY and CDR2 SYGVKD. The CDR3 consists of 13 residues. V was pared by 6 bases and J by 7 bases, with 15 bases between. The CDR3 is CAIRGGRNLEAFF. CDR3 bases: TGTGCCATCAGGGGGGGACGGAACCTTGAAGCTTTCTTT.

V gene TRBV9 combines with J gene TRBJ2-1, with 10 bases aligning to TRBD2. With V trimmed by 2 bases and J by 4 bases, 9 bases remained unmatched. Looked up from germline, CDR1 is SGDLS and CDR2 is YYNGEE. The CDR3 is 17 amino acids. The CDR3 spells CASSVTSGVQGYNEQFF. CDR3 in DNA: TGTGCCAGCAGCGTCACTAGCGGGGTCCAAGGGTACAATGAGCAGTTCTTC.

J is TRBJ2-4 and V is TRBV27, with D possibly TRBD2 on 6 matching bases. Trimming removed 2 bases at V and 0 bases at J, with 8 bases between. The CDR3 runs 15 residues. The germline gives CDR1 MNHEY, CDR2 SMNVEV (reference sequence). DNA of the CDR3: TGTGCCAGCAGTTTAAGGCGGGGAGCCAAAAACATTCAGTACTTC. This gives the protein CASSLRRGAKNIQYF.

The chain recombines TRBV28 with TRBJ1-5; 7 bases fit TRBD1. V lost 10 bases to trimming and J lost 2 bases; unmatched junction nucleotides: 5. The germline CDR1 and CDR2 sequences are MDHEN and SYDVKM. The CDR3 runs to 13 residues. CDR3 residues: CATDREGNQPQHF. The CDR3 region has the DNA TGTGCCACCGACAGGGAGGGCAATCAGCCCCAGCATTTT.

V is TRBV11-2 and J is TRBJ2-7, with a weak D call TRBD2 (6 bases). This CDR3 is built from 13 residues. Germline V gene sequence: CDR1 SGHAT, CDR2 FQNNGV. V was clipped by 3 bases and J by 5 bases, with 11 bases between them. CDR3: CASSFDSGDEQYF. The CDR3 DNA reads as TGTGCCAGCAGCTTTGATTCGGGGGACGAGCAGTACTTC.

The count of this clone is one. This chain connects TRBV30 to TRBJ1-1; tentatively, D is TRBD1 (5 bases). The CDR3 extends over 13 amino acids. Germline V lookup: CDR1 GTSNPN, CDR2 SVGIG (reference sequence). Trimming shortened V by 2 bases and J by 5 bases, and 12 bases separated the two germline ends. The CDR3 DNA follows: TGTGCCTGGAGTAAAAGGCAGGGTACTGAAGCTTTCTTT. Translated, it gives CAWSKRQGTEAFF.

The gene calls are TRBV4-3 and TRBJ2-7; 7 nucleotides agree with TRBD2. CDR1 and CDR2 from the germline V gene are LGHNA and YSLEER. There are 14 residues in the CDR3. With V trimmed by 1 base and J by 0 bases, 0 bases remained unmatched. The CDR3 reads CASSQGGGSYEQYF. The CDR3 DNA sequence: TGCGCCAGCAGCCAAGGCGGGGGCTCCTACGAGCAGTACTTC.

The chain is built from TRBV6-6 and TRBJ1-1; no clear D. The germline CDR1 and CDR2 sequences are MNHNY and SVGAGI (reference sequence). This CDR3 contains 13 residues. The V end lost 2 bases, the J end lost 5 bases, and 9 bases lay between the germline ends. The CDR3 DNA sequence: TGTGCCAGCAGTTACGGCCTCTTGACTGAAGCTTTCTTT. This gives the protein CASSYGLLTEAFF.